These T cell receptor beta chains were read from a single sample in a study of shared clonotypes between healthy human individuals. Produced via immunoSEQ multiplex PCR; TCRdb's table is partial and in-frame only. The table includes 500,000 to 550,000 clones, around 95% detected once. Input material: naive CD4+ T cells sorted from blood. All receptors come from a woman younger than 45 in good health. The conserved cysteine and the conserved F or W are not part of the CDR3 here. The order of the fields is clone size, J gene, V gene, CDR3 protein. Clone size is not always given. Where it is, it says once, few, many or a class for expanded clones.

clone size: .; J gene: TRBJ2-1; V gene: TRBV29-1; CDR3 protein: SARRAEQF
clone size: .; J gene: TRBJ1-1; V gene: TRBV5-1; CDR3 protein: ASSTDRGNTEAF
clone size: .; J gene: TRBJ1-5; V gene: TRBV28; CDR3 protein: ASSLFSRDQPQH
clone size: .; J gene: TRBJ1-1; V gene: TRBV6-6; CDR3 protein: ASSYKAGQASTEAF
clone size: .; J gene: TRBJ2-7; V gene: TRBV27; CDR3 protein: ASSRTLSGSDDEQY
clone size: .; J gene: TRBJ1-4; V gene: TRBV28; CDR3 protein: ASSSGGAQEKLF
clone size: once; J gene: TRBJ2-7; V gene: TRBV10-2; CDR3 protein: ASSGATYEQY
clone size: .; J gene: TRBJ2-1; V gene: TRBV19; CDR3 protein: ASSPEPSGTYEQF
clone size: .; J gene: TRBJ2-1; V gene: TRBV25-1; CDR3 protein: ASSETGGNRNEQF
clone size: .; J gene: TRBJ1-1; V gene: TRBV28; CDR3 protein: ASSPPGQGPMRTEAF
clone size: .; J gene: TRBJ2-4; V gene: TRBV2; CDR3 protein: ASTRVSASGKNIQY
clone size: .; J gene: TRBJ2-7; V gene: TRBV11-1; CDR3 protein: ASSLRRERSYEQY
clone size: .; J gene: TRBJ1-4; V gene: TRBV5-1; CDR3 protein: ASSGQGALNEKLF
clone size: .; J gene: TRBJ2-2; V gene: TRBV2; CDR3 protein: ASILTAGVRAGELF
clone size: .; J gene: TRBJ1-2; V gene: TRBV28; CDR3 protein: ASSSQGALWYGYT
clone size: .; J gene: TRBJ1-3; V gene: TRBV7-2; CDR3 protein: ASSLAPASSGNTIY
clone size: once; J gene: TRBJ2-3; V gene: TRBV29-1; CDR3 protein: SVVGQPQQY
clone size: .; J gene: TRBJ1-1; V gene: TRBV6-5; CDR3 protein: ASAGARTEAF
clone size: .; J gene: TRBJ1-2; V gene: TRBV28; CDR3 protein: ASSSGTGVGEGYT
clone size: .; J gene: TRBJ2-5; V gene: TRBV7-9; CDR3 protein: ASRYRLGETQY
clone size: few; J gene: TRBJ2-7; V gene: TRBV9; CDR3 protein: ASSVGTGAYEQY
clone size: .; J gene: TRBJ2-7; V gene: TRBV5-1; CDR3 protein: ASSLIAGGSYEQY
clone size: .; J gene: TRBJ2-2; V gene: TRBV5-6; CDR3 protein: ASSLLTSDTGELF
clone size: .; J gene: TRBJ1-1; V gene: TRBV5-1; CDR3 protein: ASSLVAGGTEAF
clone size: .; J gene: TRBJ2-7; V gene: TRBV4-1; CDR3 protein: ASSQTTGAISYEQY
clone size: .; J gene: TRBJ1-5; V gene: TRBV7-2; CDR3 protein: ASSLAQGSNQPQH
clone size: .; J gene: TRBJ1-1; V gene: TRBV11-2; CDR3 protein: ASRINRGQGSEAF
clone size: .; J gene: TRBJ2-2; V gene: TRBV9; CDR3 protein: ASSVAGFTGELF
clone size: .; J gene: TRBJ2-5; V gene: TRBV19; CDR3 protein: ASSLDAGQGVRGKETQY
clone size: .; J gene: TRBJ2-7; V gene: TRBV7-2; CDR3 protein: ASSLEPHTYEQY
clone size: .; J gene: TRBJ2-7; V gene: TRBV9; CDR3 protein: ASSVGTGSQQY
clone size: once; J gene: TRBJ2-1; V gene: TRBV4-1; CDR3 protein: ASSQDSRSSYNEQF
clone size: once; J gene: TRBJ2-1; V gene: TRBV7-8; CDR3 protein: ASSLAVWRDKVEQF
clone size: .; J gene: TRBJ2-1; V gene: TRBV30; CDR3 protein: AWSAISGRNEQF
clone size: .; J gene: TRBJ2-6; V gene: TRBV7-9; CDR3 protein: ASLSSGANVLT
clone size: .; J gene: TRBJ2-7; V gene: TRBV28; CDR3 protein: ASSLWVGGYEQY
clone size: once; J gene: TRBJ2-1; V gene: TRBV18; CDR3 protein: ASSPRDLSWGPNEQF
clone size: .; J gene: TRBJ1-1; V gene: TRBV7-3; CDR3 protein: ASSLEQGNTEAF
clone size: .; J gene: TRBJ2-5; V gene: TRBV5-4; CDR3 protein: ASSSAMGQQETQY
clone size: few; J gene: TRBJ1-2; V gene: TRBV10-3; CDR3 protein: ATKDALTDGYT
clone size: once; J gene: TRBJ2-7; V gene: TRBV11-3; CDR3 protein: ASSTLETEHYEQY
clone size: .; J gene: TRBJ2-1; V gene: TRBV6-5; CDR3 protein: ASSYRTSGTTEQF
clone size: .; J gene: .; V gene: TRBV28; CDR3 protein: AIRQGANYEQY
clone size: .; J gene: TRBJ1-2; V gene: TRBV5-4; CDR3 protein: ASSLNGLFNYGYT
clone size: once; J gene: TRBJ1-2; V gene: TRBV6-5; CDR3 protein: ASRGAYGYT
clone size: .; J gene: TRBJ2-1; V gene: TRBV27; CDR3 protein: ASSLGGPYNEQF
clone size: .; J gene: TRBJ2-7; V gene: TRBV18; CDR3 protein: ASSSGAYEQY
clone size: .; J gene: TRBJ2-5; V gene: TRBV18; CDR3 protein: ASSRGGEAGDQY